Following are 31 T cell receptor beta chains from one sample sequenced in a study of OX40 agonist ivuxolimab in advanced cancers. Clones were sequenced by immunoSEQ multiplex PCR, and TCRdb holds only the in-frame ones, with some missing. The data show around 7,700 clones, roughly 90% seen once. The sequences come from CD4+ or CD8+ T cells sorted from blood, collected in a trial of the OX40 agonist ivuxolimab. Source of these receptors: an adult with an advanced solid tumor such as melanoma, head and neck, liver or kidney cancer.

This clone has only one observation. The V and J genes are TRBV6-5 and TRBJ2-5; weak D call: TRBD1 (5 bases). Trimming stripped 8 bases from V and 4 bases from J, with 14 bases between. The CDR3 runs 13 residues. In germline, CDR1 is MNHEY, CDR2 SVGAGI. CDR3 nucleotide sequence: TGTGCCAGCTCGGGCAGGGCCGGAGAGACCCAGTACTTC. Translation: CASSGRAGETQYF.

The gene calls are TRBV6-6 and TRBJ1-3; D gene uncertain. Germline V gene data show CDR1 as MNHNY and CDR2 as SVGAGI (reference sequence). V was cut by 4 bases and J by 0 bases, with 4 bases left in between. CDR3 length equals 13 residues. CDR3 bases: TGTGCCAGCAGTTTCAGCTCTGGAAACACCATATATTTT. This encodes CASSFSSGNTIYF.

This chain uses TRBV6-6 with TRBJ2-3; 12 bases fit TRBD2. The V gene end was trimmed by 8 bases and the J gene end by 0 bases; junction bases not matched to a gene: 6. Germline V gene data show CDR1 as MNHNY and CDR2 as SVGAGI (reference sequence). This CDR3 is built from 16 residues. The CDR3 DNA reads TGTGCCAGCTCTAGCGGGAGGGCCGGGAGCACAGATACGCAGTATTTT. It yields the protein CASSSGRAGSTDTQYF.

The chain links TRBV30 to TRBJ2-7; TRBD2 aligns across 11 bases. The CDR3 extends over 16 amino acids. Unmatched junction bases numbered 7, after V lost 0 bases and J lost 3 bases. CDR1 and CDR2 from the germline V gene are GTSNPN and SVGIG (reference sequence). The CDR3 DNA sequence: TGTGCCTGGAGTGTAACCGGGACTAGCGGACTCTACGAGCAGTACTTC. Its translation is CAWSVTGTSGLYEQYF.

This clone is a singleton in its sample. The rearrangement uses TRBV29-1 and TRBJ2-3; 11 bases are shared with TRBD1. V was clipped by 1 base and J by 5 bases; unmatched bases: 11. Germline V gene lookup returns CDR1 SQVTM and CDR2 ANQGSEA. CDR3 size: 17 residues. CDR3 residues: CSVEAGATDRGLDTQYF. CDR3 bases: TGCAGCGTTGAAGCGGGAGCCACGGACAGGGGGCTAGATACGCAGTATTTT.

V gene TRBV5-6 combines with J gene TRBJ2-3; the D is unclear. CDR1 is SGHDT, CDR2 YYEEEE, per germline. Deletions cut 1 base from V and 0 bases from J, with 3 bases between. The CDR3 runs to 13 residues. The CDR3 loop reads CASSLRSTDTQYF. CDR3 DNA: TGTGCCAGCAGCTTGCGGAGCACAGATACGCAGTATTTT. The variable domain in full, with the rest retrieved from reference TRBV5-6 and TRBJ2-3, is DAGVTQSPTHLIKTRGQQVTLRCSPKSGHDTVSWYQQALGQGPQFIFQYYEEEERQRGNFPDRFSGHQFPNYSSELNVNALLLGDSALYLCASSLRSTDTQYFGPGTRLTVL.

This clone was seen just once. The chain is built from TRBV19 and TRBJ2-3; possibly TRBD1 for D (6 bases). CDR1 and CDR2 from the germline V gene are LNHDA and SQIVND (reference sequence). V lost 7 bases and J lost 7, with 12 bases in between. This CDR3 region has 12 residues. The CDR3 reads CASTTQGYTQYF. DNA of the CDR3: TGTGCCAGTACCACACAGGGCTATACGCAGTATTTT.

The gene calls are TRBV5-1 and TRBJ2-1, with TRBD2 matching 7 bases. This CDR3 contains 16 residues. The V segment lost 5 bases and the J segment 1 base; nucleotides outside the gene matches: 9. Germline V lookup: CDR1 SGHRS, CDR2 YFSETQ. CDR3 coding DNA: TGCGCCAGCAGGCCGAGCGCGGGAGTTTCCTACAATGAGCAGTTCTTC. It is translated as CASRPSAGVSYNEQFF.

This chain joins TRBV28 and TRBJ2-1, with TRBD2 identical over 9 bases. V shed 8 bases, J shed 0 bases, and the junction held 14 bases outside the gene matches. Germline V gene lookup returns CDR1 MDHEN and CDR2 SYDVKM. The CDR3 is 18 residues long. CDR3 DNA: TGTGCCAGCCGGGTGTGGGCTAGCGGGGAAAGCTCCTACAATGAGCAGTTCTTC. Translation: CASRVWASGESSYNEQFF. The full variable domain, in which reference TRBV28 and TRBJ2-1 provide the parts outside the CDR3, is DVKVTQSSRYLVKRTGEKVFLECVQDMDHENMFWYRQDPGLGLRLIYFSYDVKMKEKGDIPEGYSVSREKKERFSLILESASTNQTSMYLCASRVWASGESSYNEQFFGPGTRLTVL.

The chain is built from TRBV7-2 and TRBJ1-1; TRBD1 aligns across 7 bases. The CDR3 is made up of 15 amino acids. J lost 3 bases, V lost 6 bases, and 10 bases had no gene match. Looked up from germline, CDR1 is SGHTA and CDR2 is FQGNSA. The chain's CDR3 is CASRSLTGDHTEAFF. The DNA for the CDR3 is TGTGCCAGCAGATCCCTAACAGGGGATCACACTGAAGCTTTCTTT.

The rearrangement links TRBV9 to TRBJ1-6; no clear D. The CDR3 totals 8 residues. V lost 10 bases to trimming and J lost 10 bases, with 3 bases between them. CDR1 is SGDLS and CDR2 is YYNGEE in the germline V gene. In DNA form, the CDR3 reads TGTGCCGAGTCACCCCTCCACTTT. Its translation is CAESPLHF. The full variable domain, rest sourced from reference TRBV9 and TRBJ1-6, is DSGVTQTPKHLITATGQRVTLRCSPRSGDLSVYWYQQSLDQGLQFLIQYYNGEERAKGNILERFSAQQFPDLHSELNLSSLELGDSALYFCAESPLHFGNGTRLTVT.

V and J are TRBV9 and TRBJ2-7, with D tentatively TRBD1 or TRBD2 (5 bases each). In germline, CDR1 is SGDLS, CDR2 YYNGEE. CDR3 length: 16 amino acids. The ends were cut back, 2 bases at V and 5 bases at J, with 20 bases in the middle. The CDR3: CASSVTWGSGTDEQYF. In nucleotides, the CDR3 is TGTGCCAGCAGCGTGACGTGGGGGTCCGGCACGGACGAGCAGTACTTC.

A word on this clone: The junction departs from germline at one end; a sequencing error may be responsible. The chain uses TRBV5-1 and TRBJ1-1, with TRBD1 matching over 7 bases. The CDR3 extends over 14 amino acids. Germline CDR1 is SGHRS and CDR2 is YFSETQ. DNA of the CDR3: TGCGCCAGCAGTTTGGGGACAGCGAACACTGAAGCTTTCTTT. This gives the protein CASSLGTANTEAFF.

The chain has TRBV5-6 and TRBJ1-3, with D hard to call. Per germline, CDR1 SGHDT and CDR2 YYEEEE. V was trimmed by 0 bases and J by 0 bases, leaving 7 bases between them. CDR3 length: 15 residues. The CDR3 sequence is CASSLVAASGNTIYF. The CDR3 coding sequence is TGTGCCAGCAGCTTGGTGGCAGCCTCTGGAAACACCATATATTTT.

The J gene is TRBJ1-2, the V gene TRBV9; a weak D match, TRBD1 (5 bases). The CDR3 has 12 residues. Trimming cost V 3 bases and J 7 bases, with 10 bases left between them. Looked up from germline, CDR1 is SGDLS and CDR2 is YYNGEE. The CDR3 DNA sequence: TGTGCCAGCAGCGCGCAGGGATCTGGCTACACCTTC. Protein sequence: CASSAQGSGYTF.

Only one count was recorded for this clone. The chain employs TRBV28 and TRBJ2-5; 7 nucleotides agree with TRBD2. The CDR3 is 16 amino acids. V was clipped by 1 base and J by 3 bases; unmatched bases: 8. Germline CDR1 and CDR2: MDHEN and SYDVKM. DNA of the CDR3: TGTGCCAGCAGTTTATATGTAGGGAGGGAGAAAGAGACCCAGTACTTC. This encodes CASSLYVGREKETQYF.

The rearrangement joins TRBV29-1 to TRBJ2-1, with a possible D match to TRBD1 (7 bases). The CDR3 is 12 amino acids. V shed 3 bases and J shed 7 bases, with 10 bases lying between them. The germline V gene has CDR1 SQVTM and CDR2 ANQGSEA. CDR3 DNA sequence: TGCAGCGTTGATCCAGGGGGGAATGAGCAGTTCTTC. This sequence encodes CSVDPGGNEQFF.

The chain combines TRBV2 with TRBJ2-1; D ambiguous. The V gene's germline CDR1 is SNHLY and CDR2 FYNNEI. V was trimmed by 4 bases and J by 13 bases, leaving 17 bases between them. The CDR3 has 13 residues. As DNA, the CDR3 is TGTGCCAGCAGTGCGGTTAGACACCCTTTTCAGTTCTTC. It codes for CASSAVRHPFQFF.

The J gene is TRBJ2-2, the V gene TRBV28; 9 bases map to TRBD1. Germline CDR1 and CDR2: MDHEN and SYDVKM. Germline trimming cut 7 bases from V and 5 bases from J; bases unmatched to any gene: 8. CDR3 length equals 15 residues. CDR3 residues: CASNEWGTGTGELFF. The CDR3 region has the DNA TGTGCCAGCAATGAATGGGGGACAGGGACCGGGGAGCTGTTTTTT.

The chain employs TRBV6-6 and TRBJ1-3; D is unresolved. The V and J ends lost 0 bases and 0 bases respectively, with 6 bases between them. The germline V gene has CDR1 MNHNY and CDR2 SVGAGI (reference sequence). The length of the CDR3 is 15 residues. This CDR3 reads CASSYSAGSGNTIYF. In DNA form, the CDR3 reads TGTGCCAGCAGTTACTCGGCCGGCTCTGGAAACACCATATATTTT.

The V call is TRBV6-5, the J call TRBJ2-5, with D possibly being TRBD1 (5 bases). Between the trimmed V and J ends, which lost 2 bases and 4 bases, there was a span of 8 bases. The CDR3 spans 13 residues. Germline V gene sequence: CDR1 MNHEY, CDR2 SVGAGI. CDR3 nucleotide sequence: TGTGCCAGCAGTTACCCAGGGCGAGAGACCCAGTACTTC. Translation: CASSYPGRETQYF.

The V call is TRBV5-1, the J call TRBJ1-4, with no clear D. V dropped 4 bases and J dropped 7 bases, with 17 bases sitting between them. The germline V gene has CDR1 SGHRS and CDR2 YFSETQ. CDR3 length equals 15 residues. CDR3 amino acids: CASSGGGGWGEKLFF. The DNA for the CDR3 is TGCGCCAGCAGCGGCGGAGGAGGGTGGGGTGAAAAACTGTTTTTT.

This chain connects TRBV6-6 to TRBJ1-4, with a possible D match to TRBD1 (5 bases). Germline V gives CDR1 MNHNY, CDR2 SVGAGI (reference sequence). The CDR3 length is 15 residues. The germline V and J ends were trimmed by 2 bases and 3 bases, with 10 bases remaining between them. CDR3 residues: CASSYLWGANEKLFF. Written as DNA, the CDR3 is TGTGCCAGCAGTTACCTTTGGGGGGCTAATGAAAAACTGTTTTTT.

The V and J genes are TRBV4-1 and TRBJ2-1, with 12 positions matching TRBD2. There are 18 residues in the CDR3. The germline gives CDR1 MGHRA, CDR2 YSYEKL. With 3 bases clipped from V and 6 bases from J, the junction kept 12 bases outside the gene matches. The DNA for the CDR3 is TGCGCCAGCAGCCATGGGGTGGCTAGCGGGAGGGTGGGCAATGAGCAGTTCTTC. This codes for CASSHGVASGRVGNEQFF.

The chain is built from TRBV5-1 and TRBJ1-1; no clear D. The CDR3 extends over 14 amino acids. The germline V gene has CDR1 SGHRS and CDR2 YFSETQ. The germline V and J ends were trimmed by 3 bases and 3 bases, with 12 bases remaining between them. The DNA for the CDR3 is TGCGCCAGCAGCTCCTCCCCATATTACACTGAAGCTTTCTTT. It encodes CASSSSPYYTEAFF.

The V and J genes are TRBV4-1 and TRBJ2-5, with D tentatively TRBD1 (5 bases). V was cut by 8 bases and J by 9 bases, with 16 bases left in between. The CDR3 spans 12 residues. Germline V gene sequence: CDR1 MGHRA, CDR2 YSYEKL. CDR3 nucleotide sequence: TGCGCCAGCGGTACGGCAGCCAGGGCCCAGTACTTC. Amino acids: CASGTAARAQYF.

The CDR3 sequence is CASNGGYYEQYF. The CDR3 nucleotides read TGTGCCAGCAATGGGGGTTACTACGAGCAGTACTTC. The chain uses TRBV28 and TRBJ2-7; perhaps D is TRBD1 or TRBD2 (5 bases each). V was shortened by 7 bases and J by 3 bases, with 10 bases between the two germline ends. Looked up from germline, CDR1 is MDHEN and CDR2 is SYDVKM. CDR3 length equals 12 residues.

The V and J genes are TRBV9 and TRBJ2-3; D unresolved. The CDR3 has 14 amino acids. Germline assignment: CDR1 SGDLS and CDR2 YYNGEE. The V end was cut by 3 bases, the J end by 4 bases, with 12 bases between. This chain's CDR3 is CASSATGQADTQYF. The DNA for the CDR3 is TGTGCCAGCAGCGCCACCGGGCAGGCAGATACGCAGTATTTT.

The CDR3 sequence is CASGRDNYGYTF. The CDR3 DNA reads TGCGCCAGCGGGCGGGATAACTATGGCTACACCTTC. The chain recombines TRBV5-1 with TRBJ1-2; D unresolved. CDR3 size: 12 residues. Germline V lookup: CDR1 SGHRS, CDR2 YFSETQ. Between the trimmed V and J ends, which lost 7 bases and 1 base, there was a span of 8 bases. Variable domain in full (rest from reference TRBV5-1 and TRBJ1-2): KAGVTQTPRYLIKTRGQQVTLSCSPISGHRSVSWYQQTPGQGLQFLFEYFSETQRNKGNFPGRFSGRQFSNSRSEMNVSTLELGDSALYLCASGRDNYGYTFGSGTRLTVV.

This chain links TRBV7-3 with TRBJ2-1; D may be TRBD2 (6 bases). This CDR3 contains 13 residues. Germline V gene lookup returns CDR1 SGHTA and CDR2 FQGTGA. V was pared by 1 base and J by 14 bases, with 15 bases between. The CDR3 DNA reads TGTGCCAGCAGCTTAATGGAGGGGAGGCTCAAGTTCTTC. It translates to CASSLMEGRLKFF.

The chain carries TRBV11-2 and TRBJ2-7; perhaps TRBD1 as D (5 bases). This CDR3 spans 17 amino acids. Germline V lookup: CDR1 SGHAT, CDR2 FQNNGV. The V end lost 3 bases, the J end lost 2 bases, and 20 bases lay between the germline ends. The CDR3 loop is CASSFAPSGQGTYEQYF. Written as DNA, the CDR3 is TGTGCCAGCAGCTTCGCCCCATCTGGGCAGGGTACCTACGAGCAGTACTTC.